The 10 T cell receptor beta chains reported below all come from one sample, sequenced in a study of blood T cell repertoires in COVID-19. Here immunoSEQ multiplex PCR was the method, and the copy in TCRdb shows in-frame clones only, minus some. The repertoire holds a few hundred thousand clones, with roughly 92% as singletons. Sample: PBMCs or T cells enriched from blood (not recorded which). These receptor sequences come from a woman between 40 and 55 years old who had been exposed to COVID-19.

The CDR3 loop reads CASRQGGNQPQHF. The CDR3 DNA is TGTGCCAGCAGACAGGGAGGCAATCAGCCCCAGCATTTT. V is TRBV12-3 or TRBV12-4 and J is TRBJ1-5; D is possibly TRBD1 (6 bases). CDR3 length: 13 amino acids. The V end was cut by 6 bases, the J end by 2 bases, with 8 bases between.

The CDR3 DNA sequence: TGTGCCACTCAGAACCCTTCCACAGATACGCAGTATTTT. Residues: CATQNPSTDTQYF. This chain joins TRBV27 and TRBJ2-3; D is ambiguous. Germline V gives CDR1 MNHEY, CDR2 SMNVEV (reference sequence). V was trimmed by 10 bases and J by 2 bases, leaving 13 bases between them. CDR3 length equals 13 residues.

A few counts support this clone. The chain couples TRBV30 to TRBJ2-6, with 7 bases matching TRBD1. Germline V gene lookup returns CDR1 GTSNPN and CDR2 SVGIG (reference sequence). The CDR3 is made up of 16 amino acids. The V and J ends lost 0 bases and 4 bases, in that order; junction bases with no gene match: 6. In DNA form, the CDR3 reads TGTGCCTGGAGTGTACGAGGGGGCCTCGGGGCCAACGTCCTGACTTTC. Its protein product is CAWSVRGGLGANVLTF.

This clone has a single count. The chain is built from TRBV18 and TRBJ2-7; D might be TRBD2 (5 bases). This CDR3 has 15 residues. Germline V gives CDR1 KGHSH, CDR2 LQKENI. V lost 6 bases and J 4 bases, leaving 19 bases between the germline ends. The DNA of the CDR3 is TGTGCCAGCTCGCCGGAGGATGGAGCGGTTTACGAGCAGTACTTC. Translated, it gives CASSPEDGAVYEQYF.

The genes are TRBV12-3 or TRBV12-4 and TRBJ1-2; 8 bases map to TRBD1. The V and J ends lost 3 bases and 8 bases, in that order; junction bases with no gene match: 5. The CDR3 has 13 amino acids. Here the CDR3 reads CASSLGGTGGYTF. CDR3 DNA: TGTGCCAGCAGTTTGGGGGGGACAGGAGGCTACACCTTC.

The V call is TRBV3-1 (or the pseudogene TRBV3-2), the J call TRBJ2-7; D perhaps matches TRBD1 (6 bases). Germline CDR1 is LGHDT and CDR2 is YNNKEL (reference sequence). The germline V and J ends were trimmed by 2 bases and 5 bases, with 10 bases remaining between them. The CDR3 runs to 13 residues. As DNA, the CDR3 is TGTGCCAGCAGCCAAATTCCAGGGGACGAGCAGTACTTC. This translates into CASSQIPGDEQYF.

The table lists this clone with a count of one. The rearrangement uses TRBV14 and TRBJ1-2, with D uncertain. Trimming left V 3 bases short and J 8 bases short, with 13 bases between. The CDR3 is made up of 13 amino acids. Germline V CDR1 and CDR2: SGHDN, FVKESK. The CDR3 region has the DNA TGTGCCAGCAGCCAGAACCCCGTAGTGGGCTACACCTTC. It encodes CASSQNPVVGYTF.

The rearrangement uses TRBV30 and TRBJ2-4, with D possibly matching TRBD1 (6 bases). This CDR3 is 14 amino acids long. In germline, CDR1 is GTSNPN, CDR2 SVGIG (reference sequence). Trimming stripped 1 base from V and 0 bases from J, with 7 bases between. The CDR3 sequence is CAWSGGRAKNIQYF. CDR3 bases: TGTGCCTGGAGTGGGGGGCGAGCCAAAAACATTCAGTACTTC.

This chain joins TRBV5-1 and TRBJ2-1; 7 positions agree with TRBD1. Germline CDR1 and CDR2: SGHRS and YFSETQ. Trimming took 3 bases from V and 2 from J; bases not matched to a gene: 5. This CDR3 has 15 amino acids. In nucleotides, the CDR3 is TGCGCCAGCAGCTCGAGACAGGGCCCCTACAATGAGCAGTTCTTC. Its protein is CASSSRQGPYNEQFF.

The rearrangement links TRBV27 to TRBJ2-7; no definite D call. The CDR3 loop spans 14 amino acids. The germline V and J ends were trimmed by 7 bases and 0 bases, with 13 bases remaining between them. From germline, CDR1 is MNHEY and CDR2 SMNVEV (reference sequence). DNA of the CDR3: TGTGCCAGCAATTTCAAACAGAGCTCCTACGAGCAGTACTTC. This sequence encodes CASNFKQSSYEQYF.